A single sample is the source of the 11 T cell receptor beta chains below, sequenced in a study of blood T cell repertoires in COVID-19. Sequencing used immunoSEQ multiplex PCR; TCRdb keeps in-frame clones, though not all of them. Among 50,000 to 70,000 clones, about 86% were seen once, and the ten largest hold 5.5% to 7%. The sequencing input was peripheral blood. The receptors originated from a man aged 45-65 years with active COVID-19.

V and J are TRBV9 and TRBJ1-1; the D is unclear. There are 15 residues in the CDR3. V gave up 2 bases and J gave up 6 bases, with 17 bases separating them. Germline V CDR1 and CDR2: SGDLS, YYNGEE. This CDR3 is CASSVANTGVAEAFF. The CDR3 DNA sequence: TGTGCCAGCAGCGTCGCAAACACCGGGGTGGCTGAAGCTTTCTTT.

The V call is TRBV23-1, the J call TRBJ2-7, with a possible D match to TRBD1 (5 bases). TRBV23-1 is an ORF for which the function is uncertain. V lost 8 bases and J 1 base, leaving 12 bases between the germline ends. The CDR3 loop spans 13 amino acids. The CDR3 loop reads CASRPDSSYEQYV. The CDR3 DNA sequence: TGCGCCAGCCGGCCTGACAGTTCCTACGAGCAGTACGTC.

CDR3 sequence reads: CASSYSAGNTGELFF. In DNA, the CDR3 is TGTGCCAGCAGTTACTCGGCAGGGAACACCGGGGAGCTGTTTTTT. The V gene is TRBV6-5, the J gene TRBJ2-2; D gene ambiguous. The V gene lost 0 bases and the J gene lost 1 base, with 6 bases spanning the gap. The CDR3 spans 15 residues. The germline gives CDR1 MNHEY, CDR2 SVGAGI.

The CDR3 bases are TGTGCCACCAGTGATTTAGGAGGGGAGGCCGGGGAGCTGTTTTTT. Translating it yields CATSDLGGEAGELFF. This chain uses TRBV24-1 with TRBJ2-2; D may be TRBD2 (6 bases). Germline CDR1 is KGHDR and CDR2 is SFDVKD. This CDR3 region has 15 residues. The V end lost 1 base, the J end lost 6 bases, and 11 bases lay between the germline ends.

The chain carries TRBV18 and TRBJ2-1, with 10 bases fitting TRBD2. The J segment lost 6 bases and the V segment lost 0 bases, leaving 5 bases of the junction unmatched. The length of the CDR3 is 16 residues. Per the germline V gene, CDR1 is KGHSH and CDR2 is LQKENI. DNA of the CDR3: TGTGCCAGCTCACCACCGACAGCGGGGGGGGGCAATGAGCAGTTCTTC. Translation: CASSPPTAGGGNEQFF.

V usage is TRBV18 and J usage is TRBJ1-1; TRBD1 matches 9 bases. Germline trimming cut 4 bases from V and 1 base from J; bases unmatched to any gene: 7. The CDR3 has 16 amino acids. Germline V lookup: CDR1 KGHSH, CDR2 LQKENI. This CDR3 is CASSRVRDRANTEAFF. The CDR3 DNA is TGTGCCAGCTCACGGGTCCGGGACAGGGCGAACACTGAAGCTTTCTTT.

This chain links TRBV19 with TRBJ2-6, with 13 bases identical to TRBD2. Germline V CDR1 and CDR2: LNHDA, SQIVND (reference sequence). The length of the CDR3 is 19 residues. J was trimmed by 4 bases and V by 5 bases; bases with no gene match: 11. The CDR3 nucleotides are TGTGCCAGTAGTTCCCCCGGGACTAGCGGGGCGGCAGGGGCCAACGTCCTGACTTTC. Amino acid sequence: CASSSPGTSGAAGANVLTF. Looking up the rest from reference TRBV19 and TRBJ2-6 gives the full variable domain: DGGITQSPKYLFRKEGQNVTLSCEQNLNHDAMYWYRQDPGQGLRLIYYSQIVNDFQKGDIAEGYSVSREKKESFPLTVTSAQKNPTAFYLCASSSPGTSGAAGANVLTFGAGSRLTVL.

The rearrangement uses TRBV27 and TRBJ1-1, with D possibly matching TRBD1 (5 bases). V was cut by 2 bases and J by 13 bases, with 14 bases left in between. Germline V gene data show CDR1 as MNHEY and CDR2 as SMNVEV (reference sequence). The CDR3 spans 12 residues. The CDR3: CASSLAGGRVFF. CDR3 DNA sequence: TGTGCCAGCAGTTTAGCCGGGGGTAGGGTTTTCTTT.

The chain has TRBV7-9 and TRBJ2-7, with TRBD2 matching over 14 bases. The CDR3 is made up of 15 amino acids. From germline, CDR1 is SEHNR and CDR2 FQNEAQ (reference sequence). After removal of 3 bases from V and 9 bases from J, the junction contained 7 bases not matched to a gene. The DNA of the CDR3 is TGTGCCAGCAGCTTCGGGACTAGCGGGAGTGAAGGGCAGTACGTC. This sequence encodes CASSFGTSGSEGQYV.

The chain is built from TRBV5-6 and TRBJ1-4; TRBD1 matches at 9 bases. The CDR3 length is 15 residues. Germline CDR1 reads SGHDT; CDR2 reads YYEEEE. After removal of 3 bases from V and 10 bases from J, the junction contained 10 bases not matched to a gene. CDR3 DNA sequence: TGTGCCAGCAGCTCCGGGACAGGGAATTCGGGAAAACTGTTTTTT. This codes for CASSSGTGNSGKLFF.

J is TRBJ2-5 and V is TRBV11-3; 9 nucleotides match TRBD1. Germline V gene lookup returns CDR1 SGHNT and CDR2 YENEEA. The ends lost 1 base at V and 4 bases at J; junction bases unmatched: 7. The CDR3 is 16 residues long. The CDR3, as DNA: TGTGCCAGCAGCTTAGGTGGACAGGGGAGAGGAGAGACCCAGTACTTC. Its translation: CASSLGGQGRGETQYF. Drawing the rest from reference TRBV11-3 and TRBJ2-5, the complete variable domain is EAGVVQSPRYKIIEKKQPVAFWCNPISGHNTLYWYLQNLGQGPELLIRYENEEAVDDSQLPKDRFSAERLKGVDSTLKIQPAELGDSAVYLCASSLGGQGRGETQYFGPGTRLLVL.